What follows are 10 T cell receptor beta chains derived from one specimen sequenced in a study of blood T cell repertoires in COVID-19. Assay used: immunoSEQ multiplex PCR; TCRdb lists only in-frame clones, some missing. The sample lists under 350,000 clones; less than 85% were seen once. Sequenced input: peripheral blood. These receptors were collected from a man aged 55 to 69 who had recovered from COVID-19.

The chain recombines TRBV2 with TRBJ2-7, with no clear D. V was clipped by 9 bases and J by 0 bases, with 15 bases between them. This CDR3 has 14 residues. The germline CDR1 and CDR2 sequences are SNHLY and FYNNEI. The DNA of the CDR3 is TGTGCCAGTATCGATGGGCCTCCCTCCTACGAGCAGTACTTC. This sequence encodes CASIDGPPSYEQYF.

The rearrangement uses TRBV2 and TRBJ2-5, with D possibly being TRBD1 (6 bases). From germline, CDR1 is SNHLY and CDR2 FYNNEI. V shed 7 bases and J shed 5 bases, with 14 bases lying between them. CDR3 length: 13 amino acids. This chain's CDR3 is CASTVRGKETQYF. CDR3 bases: TGTGCCAGCACAGTCAGGGGCAAGGAGACCCAGTACTTC.

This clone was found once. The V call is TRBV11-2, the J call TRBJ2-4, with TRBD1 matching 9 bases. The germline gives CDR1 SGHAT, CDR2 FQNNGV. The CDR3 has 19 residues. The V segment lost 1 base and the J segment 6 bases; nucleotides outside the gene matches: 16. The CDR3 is CASSLAGGGTGGGRNIQYF. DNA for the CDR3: TGTGCCAGCAGCTTAGCCGGGGGAGGTACAGGGGGCGGCCGAAACATTCAGTACTTC.

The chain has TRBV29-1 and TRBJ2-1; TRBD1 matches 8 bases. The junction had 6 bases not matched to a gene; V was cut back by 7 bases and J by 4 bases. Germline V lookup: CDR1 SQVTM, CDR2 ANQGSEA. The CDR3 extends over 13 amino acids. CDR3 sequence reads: CSGRQGWYNEQFF. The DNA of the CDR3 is TGCAGCGGAAGACAGGGGTGGTACAATGAGCAGTTCTTC.

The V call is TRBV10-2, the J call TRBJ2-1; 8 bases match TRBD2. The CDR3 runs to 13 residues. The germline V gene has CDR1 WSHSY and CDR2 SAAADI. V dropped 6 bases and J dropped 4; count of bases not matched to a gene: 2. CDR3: CASSERGYNEQFF. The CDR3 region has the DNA TGCGCCAGCAGCGAGCGGGGGTACAATGAGCAGTTCTTC.

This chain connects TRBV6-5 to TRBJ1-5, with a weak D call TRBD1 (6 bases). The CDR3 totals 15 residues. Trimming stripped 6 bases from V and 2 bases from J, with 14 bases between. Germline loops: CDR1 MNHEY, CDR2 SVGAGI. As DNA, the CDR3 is TGTGCCAGCAGCCCCATCAACAGGGGCAATCAGCCCCAGCATTTT. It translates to CASSPINRGNQPQHF.

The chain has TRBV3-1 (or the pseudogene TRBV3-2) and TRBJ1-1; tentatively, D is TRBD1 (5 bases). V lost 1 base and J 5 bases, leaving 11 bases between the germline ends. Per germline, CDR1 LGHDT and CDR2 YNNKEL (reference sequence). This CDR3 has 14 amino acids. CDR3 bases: TGTGCCAGCAGCCAAGGGGGCGCGGGAACTGAAGCTTTCTTT. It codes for CASSQGGAGTEAFF.

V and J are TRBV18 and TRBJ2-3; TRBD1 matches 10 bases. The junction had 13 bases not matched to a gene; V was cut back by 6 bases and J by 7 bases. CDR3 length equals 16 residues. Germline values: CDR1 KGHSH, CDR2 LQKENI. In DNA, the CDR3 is TGTGCCAGCTCCCATTATCCGGGACAGGGGCTGAATACGCAGTATTTT. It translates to CASSHYPGQGLNTQYF. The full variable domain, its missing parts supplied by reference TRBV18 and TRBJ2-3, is NAGVMQNPRHLVRRRGQEARLRCSPMKGHSHVYWYRQLPEEGLKFMVYLQKENIIDESGMPKERFSAEFPKEGPSILRIQQVVRGDSAAYFCASSHYPGQGLNTQYFGPGTRLTVL.

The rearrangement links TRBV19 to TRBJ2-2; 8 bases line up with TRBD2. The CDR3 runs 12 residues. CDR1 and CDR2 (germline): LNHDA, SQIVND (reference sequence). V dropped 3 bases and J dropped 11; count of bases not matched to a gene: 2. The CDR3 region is CASSIRGGELFF. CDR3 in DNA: TGTGCCAGTAGTATCCGGGGGGGAGAGCTGTTTTTT.

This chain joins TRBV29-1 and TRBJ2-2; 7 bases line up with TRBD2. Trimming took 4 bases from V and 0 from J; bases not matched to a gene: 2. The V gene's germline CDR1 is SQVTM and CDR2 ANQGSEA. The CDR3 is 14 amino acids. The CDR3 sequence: CSVAGGPNTGELFF. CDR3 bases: TGCAGCGTTGCGGGGGGACCGAACACCGGGGAGCTGTTTTTT.